This entry describes one TCR beta chain. This sample is drawn from a study of blood T cell repertoires in COVID-19. Study summary: In each case, the material was cDNA or gDNA derived from T cells, B-cell-depleted T cells, or PBMCs.

The data were produced by immunoSEQ multiplex PCR, yet TCRdb's version contains in-frame clones alone and is incomplete. The sample has 400,000 to 450,000 clones; over 75% are singletons. This TCR came from a woman aged 40-49 years with COVID-19, enrolled during active disease. The sequenced sample was peripheral blood.

As DNA, the CDR3 is TGTGCCAGCACCCTAAGGAGCGGGAAGCAGCCCCAGCATTTT. It specifies CASTLRSGKQPQHF. V and J are TRBV6-1 and TRBJ1-5; D gene unclear. Trimming cost V 7 bases and J 7 bases, with 17 bases left between them. CDR3 length: 14 amino acids. The germline V gene encodes CDR1 MNHNS and CDR2 SASEGT.